This TCR beta chain was sequenced for a study of blood T cell repertoires in COVID-19. Across the study: There were acute and convalescent COVID-19 samples, and they came from the United States, Italy and Spain.

Authors' processing steps: Using reference gene primer amplification, nucleated cell counts were estimated. Method: immunoSEQ multiplex PCR; TCRdb's copy keeps in-frame clones and lacks some. V, J and clone size derive from that table, while D and trimming were established from the DNA sequence. The table includes over 150,000 clones, 70% to 90% detected once. Trimming removed 2 bases from V and 0 bases from J, with 17 bases in between. The CDR3 is made up of 18 amino acids. From germline, CDR1 is SGHVS and CDR2 FNYEAQ. The clonotype comes from a man aged 35-49 years with acute or convalescent COVID-19. The chain carries TRBV7-6 and TRBJ1-3; D perhaps matches TRBD1 (6 bases). The sample was peripheral blood. This CDR3 reads CASSLSPWGGSSGNTIYF. The DNA of the CDR3 is TGTGCCAGCAGCTTATCGCCTTGGGGGGGCAGCTCTGGAAACACCATATATTTT. Combining the CDR3 with reference TRBV7-6 and TRBJ1-3 gives the whole variable domain GAGVSQSPRYKVTKRGQDVALRCDPISGHVSLYWYRQALGQGPEFLTYFNYEAQQDKSGLPNDRFSAERPEGSISTLTIQRTEQRDSAMYRCASSLSPWGGSSGNTIYFGEGSWLTVV.